This T cell receptor beta chain emerged from a study of blood T cell repertoires in COVID-19. Across the study: Samples taken during acute and convalescent COVID-19 were collected in the United States, Italy and Spain. T cells, B-cell-depleted T cells, or PBMCs supplied cDNA or gDNA.

This clone was counted at least ten times. The CDR3 has 13 amino acids. Germline CDR1 is MNHEY and CDR2 is SMNVEV (reference sequence). V gave up 5 bases and J gave up 5 bases; unmatched junction bases: 5. Authors' analysis steps: The authors estimated nucleated cell counts from reference gene primer amplification. Generated by immunoSEQ multiplex PCR, the TCRdb table keeps only in-frame clones and is missing some. V, J and clone size were drawn from that table, and D and trimming were deduced from the DNA. The repertoire holds over 85,000 clones, 70% to 80% seen once, with approximately 25% in the top ten.

The V call is TRBV27, the J call TRBJ2-7; 8 bases map to TRBD1. This clonotype was sampled from a man in his 70s with acute or convalescent COVID-19. Sequencing was performed on peripheral blood. CDR3 in amino acids: CASSPVDRDEQYF. Here the CDR3 DNA reads TGTGCCAGCAGTCCCGTGGACAGGGACGAGCAGTACTTC.